This TCR beta chain was captured in a study of blood T cell repertoires in COVID-19. Overall study: Sites in the United States, Italy and Spain provided acute and convalescent COVID-19 samples. T cells, B-cell-depleted T cells, or PBMCs supplied cDNA or gDNA.

Data came from immunoSEQ multiplex PCR; TCRdb stores just in-frame clones and leaves some out. Here the sample spans 200,000 or so clones, around 87% being singletons. The CDR3 contains 14 residues. Per germline, CDR1 MNHEY and CDR2 SMNVEV (reference sequence). The germline V and J ends were trimmed by 5 bases and 1 base, with 9 bases remaining between them. The age range of participants was about 18 to 90 years, with residence in around 22 US areas. The chain uses TRBV27 and TRBJ1-3, with no clear D. This TCR was sampled from a young woman in a cohort exposed to, infected with or recovered from COVID-19 (not recorded which). The source material was PBMCs or T cells enriched from blood (not recorded which). As DNA, the CDR3 is TGTGCCAGCAGTCGCGGAGGGTCTGGAAACACCATATATTTT. This encodes CASSRGGSGNTIYF.